Listed below are T cell receptor beta chains from one sample, sequenced in a study of cytomegalovirus exposure and HLA in healthy donors. The repertoire was sequenced with immunoSEQ multiplex PCR; TCRdb's copy has only in-frame clones and lacks some. The repertoire has about 220,000 clones, 76% of them found once; the top ten carry 0.63%. Source material: PBMCs. These receptors originate from a man aged 18-30 years in good health and CMV-seronegative. The CDR3 runs from the conserved cysteine through the conserved F or W. The D gene is left open where the match is weak. Clone size is not always given. Where it is, it says once, few, many or a class for expanded clones.

abundance	d_gene	v_gene	j_gene	CDR3aa	CDR3nt
-	TRBD2	TRBV6-6	TRBJ2-7	CASSRAAGGYDEQYF	TGTGCCAGCAGTCGGGCAGCGGGAGGTTACGACGAGCAGTACTTC
few	TRBD1	TRBV7-9	TRBJ1-4	CASSAGTGRELFF	TGTGCCAGCAGCGCCGGGACAGGGAGGGAACTGTTTTTT
-	-	TRBV13	TRBJ2-1	CASSLGLMGSNYNEQFF	TGTGCCAGCAGCTTAGGCCTGATGGGCAGTAACTACAATGAGCAGTTCTTC
once	-	TRBV4-1	TRBJ2-1	CASSHPSRVSYNEQFF	TGCGCCAGCAGCCACCCTAGCAGAGTCTCCTACAATGAGCAGTTCTTC
-	-	TRBV6-7	TRBJ2-7	CASRGGGSREQYF	TGTGCCAGCAGAGGGGGTGGCTCTCGGGAGCAGTACTTC
-	-	TRBV30	TRBJ1-2	CAWSAGAGYTF	TGTGCCTGGAGTGCTGGAGCTGGCTACACCTTC
-	-	TRBV10-2	TRBJ2-3	CASIKDQGVSTDTQYF	TGCGCCAGCATTAAAGACCAGGGTGTTAGCACAGATACGCAGTATTTT
few	TRBD1	TRBV30	TRBJ1-1	CAWSKQGVTEAFF	TGTGCCTGGAGTAAACAGGGGGTGACTGAAGCTTTCTTT
few	-	TRBV4-3	TRBJ2-7	CASSQYIGTNSYEQYF	TGCGCCAGCAGCCAATATATCGGGACAAATTCCTACGAGCAGTACTTC
-	-	TRBV5-8	TRBJ2-5	CASSLGFSQETQYF	TGTGCCAGCAGCTTGGGATTCAGTCAAGAGACCCAGTACTTC
-	TRBD1	TRBV28	TRBJ2-1	CASSWGQHNEQFF	TGTGCCAGCAGTTGGGGACAGCACAATGAGCAGTTCTTC
-	TRBD2	TRBV5-1	TRBJ2-1	CASSSLVGGVDEQFF	TGCGCCAGCAGCTCTCTCGTGGGAGGGGTAGATGAGCAGTTCTTC
-	-	TRBV6-5	TRBJ1-2	CASSYGGAGGYTF	TGTGCCAGCAGTTACGGGGGGGCAGGGGGCTACACCTTC
-	-	TRBV7-9	TRBJ1-1	CASSPPQNTEAFF	TGTGCCAGCAGCCCGCCACAGAACACTGAAGCTTTCTTT
-	TRBD2	TRBV5-1	TRBJ2-7	CASRSGGGSYEQYF	TGCGCCAGCAGATCGGGAGGGGGCTCCTACGAGCAGTACTTC
-	-	TRBV29-1	TRBJ2-4	CSVEGQGLAKNIQYF	TGCAGCGTTGAAGGGCAGGGGTTAGCCAAAAACATTCAGTACTTC
few	TRBD2	TRBV5-1	TRBJ2-1	CASSLAPSGSQSSVEQFF	TGCGCCAGCAGCTTGGCCCCTAGCGGGAGTCAATCCTCCGTTGAGCAGTTCTTC
once	TRBD2	TRBV12-5	TRBJ2-1	CASGLRLAGGIYNEQFF	TGTGCTAGTGGTCTAAGACTAGCGGGAGGGATCTACAATGAGCAGTTCTTC
-	TRBD1	TRBV27	TRBJ1-1	CASSPDRVEAFF	TGTGCCAGCAGCCCGGACAGGGTTGAAGCTTTCTTT
-	TRBD1	TRBV30	TRBJ1-5	CAWTPPTGGLYSNQPQHF	TGTGCCTGGACTCCCCCGACAGGGGGGCTGTATAGCAATCAGCCCCAGCATTTT
-	TRBD2	TRBV5-1	TRBJ2-1	CASSLAGGEGRNEQFF	TGCGCCAGCAGCTTGGCCGGGGGGGAGGGACGCAATGAGCAGTTCTTC
-	-	TRBV30	TRBJ2-1	CAWSGGLGNEQFF	TGTGCCTGGAGTGGTGGGCTGGGCAATGAGCAGTTCTTC
-	TRBD2	TRBV18	TRBJ2-1	CASSPPPAGGYNEQFF	TGTGCCAGCTCACCACCGCCGGCGGGAGGGTACAATGAGCAGTTCTTC
-	-	TRBV28	TRBJ1-1	CASRGPNTEAFF	TGTGCCAGCAGGGGGCCGAACACTGAAGCTTTCTTT
-	TRBD1	TRBV6-1	TRBJ1-4	CASSRTGGNEKLFF	TGTGCCAGCAGTCGGACAGGGGGCAATGAAAAACTGTTTTTT
-	TRBD1	TRBV27	TRBJ1-2	CASSLTGADYGYTF	TGTGCCAGCAGTTTAACAGGGGCGGACTATGGCTACACCTTC
-	-	TRBV2	TRBJ1-5	CASSLVAYSNQPQHF	TGTGCCAGTAGCCTGGTAGCCTATAGCAATCAGCCCCAGCATTTT
-	-	TRBV5-1	TRBJ2-1	CASSLYTGVNEQFF	TGCGCCAGCAGCTTGTATACTGGAGTCAATGAGCAGTTCTTC
-	-	TRBV2	TRBJ1-1	CASTQGLNTEAFF	TGTGCCAGCACCCAGGGGTTGAACACTGAAGCTTTCTTT
-	-	TRBV14	TRBJ1-2	CASSQDVFYGYTF	TGTGCCAGCAGCCAAGACGTTTTCTATGGCTACACCTTC
-	TRBD1	TRBV28	TRBJ1-3	CASSPDRGYTIYF	TGTGCCAGCAGCCCCGACAGGGGGTACACCATATATTTT
-	-	TRBV6-5	TRBJ1-5	CASSEAGPTPQHF	TGTGCCAGCAGTGAAGCGGGGCCAACGCCCCAGCATTTT
-	TRBD2	TRBV2	TRBJ2-7	CASTSLAGGEGEQYF	TGTGCCAGCACTAGCCTAGCGGGAGGGGAGGGGGAGCAGTACTTC
-	-	TRBV19	TRBJ2-7	CASSISGVSYEQYF	TGTGCCAGTAGTATCTCGGGAGTCTCCTACGAGCAGTACTTC
-	TRBD2	TRBV5-6	TRBJ2-4	CASSLAGLAVEDIQYF	TGTGCCAGCAGCTTGGCCGGACTAGCGGTAGAGGACATTCAGTACTTC
-	TRBD1	TRBV12-5	TRBJ2-6	CASGVGQGASGANVLTF	TGTGCTAGTGGGGTCGGCCAGGGGGCGTCTGGGGCCAACGTCCTGACTTTC
-	TRBD1	TRBV5-1	TRBJ2-7	CASSRGQGGEQYF	TGCGCCAGCAGCCGCGGACAGGGAGGCGAGCAGTACTTC
-	-	TRBV6-5	TRBJ1-2	CASSYSRNRGASGYTF	TGTGCCAGCAGTTACTCTCGAAATCGGGGGGCGTCGGGCTACACCTTC
-	-	TRBV6-1	TRBJ2-3	CASSEGHGASTDTQYF	TGTGCCAGCAGTGAGGGGCACGGAGCAAGCACAGATACGCAGTATTTT
-	TRBD1	TRBV11-2	TRBJ1-2	CASSLDPGQAGYTF	TGTGCCAGCAGCTTAGACCCGGGACAGGCTGGCTACACCTTC
-	TRBD1	TRBV28	TRBJ1-2	CASSSPGTVNYGYTF	TGTGCCAGCAGTTCGCCCGGGACAGTCAACTATGGCTACACCTTC